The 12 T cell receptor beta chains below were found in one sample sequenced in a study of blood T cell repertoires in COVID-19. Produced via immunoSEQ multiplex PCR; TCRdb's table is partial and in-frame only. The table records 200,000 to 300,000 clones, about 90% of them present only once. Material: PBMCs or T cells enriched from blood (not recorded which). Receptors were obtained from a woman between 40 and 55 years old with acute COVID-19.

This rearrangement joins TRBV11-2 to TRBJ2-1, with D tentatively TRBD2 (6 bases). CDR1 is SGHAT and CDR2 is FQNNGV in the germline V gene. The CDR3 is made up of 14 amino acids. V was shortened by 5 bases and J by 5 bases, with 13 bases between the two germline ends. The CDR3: CASSPQGLHNEQFF. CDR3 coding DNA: TGTGCCAGCAGCCCCCAAGGACTACACAATGAGCAGTTCTTC.

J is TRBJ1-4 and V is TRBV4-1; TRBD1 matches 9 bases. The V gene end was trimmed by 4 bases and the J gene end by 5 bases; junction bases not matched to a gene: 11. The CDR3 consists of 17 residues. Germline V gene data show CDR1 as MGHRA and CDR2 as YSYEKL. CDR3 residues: CASSLQGATVGNEKLFF. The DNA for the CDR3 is TGCGCCAGCAGCCTACAGGGGGCAACCGTTGGAAATGAAAAACTGTTTTTT.

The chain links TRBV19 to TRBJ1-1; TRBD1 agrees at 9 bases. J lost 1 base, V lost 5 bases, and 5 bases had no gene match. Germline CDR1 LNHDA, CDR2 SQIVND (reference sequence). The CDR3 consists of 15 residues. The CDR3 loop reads CASSEDRGENTEAFF. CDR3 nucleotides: TGTGCCAGTAGTGAGGACAGGGGCGAGAACACTGAAGCTTTCTTT.

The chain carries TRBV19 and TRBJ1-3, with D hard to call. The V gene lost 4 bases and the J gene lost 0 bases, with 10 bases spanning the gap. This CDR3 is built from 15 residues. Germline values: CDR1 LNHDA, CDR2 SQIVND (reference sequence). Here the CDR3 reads CASSTHLSSGNTIYF. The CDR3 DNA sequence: TGTGCCAGTAGTACTCACCTGAGCTCTGGAAACACCATATATTTT.

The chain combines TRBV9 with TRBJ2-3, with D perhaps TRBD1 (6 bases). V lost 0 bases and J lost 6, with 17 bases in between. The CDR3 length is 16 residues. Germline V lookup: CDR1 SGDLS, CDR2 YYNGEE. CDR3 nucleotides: TGTGCCAGCAGCGTAGTACAGGGAGTAGGAAAGGATACGCAGTATTTT. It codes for CASSVVQGVGKDTQYF.

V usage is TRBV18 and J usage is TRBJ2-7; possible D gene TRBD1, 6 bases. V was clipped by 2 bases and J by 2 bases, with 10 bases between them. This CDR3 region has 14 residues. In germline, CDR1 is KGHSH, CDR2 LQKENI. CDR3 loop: CASSPGPGAYEQYF. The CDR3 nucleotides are TGTGCCAGCTCACCAGGTCCAGGGGCCTACGAGCAGTACTTC.

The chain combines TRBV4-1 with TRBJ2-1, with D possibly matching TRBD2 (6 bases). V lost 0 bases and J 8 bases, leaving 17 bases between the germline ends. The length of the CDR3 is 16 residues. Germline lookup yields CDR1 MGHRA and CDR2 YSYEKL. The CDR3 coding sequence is TGCGCCAGCAGCCAAGAACCGGGACTGGAGGCCGATGAGCAGTTCTTC. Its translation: CASSQEPGLEADEQFF.

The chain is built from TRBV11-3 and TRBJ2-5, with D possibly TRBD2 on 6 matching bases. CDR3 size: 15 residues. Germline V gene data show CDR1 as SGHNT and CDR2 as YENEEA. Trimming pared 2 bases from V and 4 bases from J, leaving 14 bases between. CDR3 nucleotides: TGTGCCAGCAGCTTATCCTTGCGGGATGGAGAGACCCAGTACTTC. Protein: CASSLSLRDGETQYF.

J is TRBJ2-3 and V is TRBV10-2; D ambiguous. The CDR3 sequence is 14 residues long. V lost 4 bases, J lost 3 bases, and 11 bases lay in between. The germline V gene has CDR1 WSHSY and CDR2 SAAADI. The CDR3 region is CASSVSSRTDTQYF. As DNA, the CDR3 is TGCGCCAGCAGTGTGTCTTCCCGTACAGATACGCAGTATTTT.

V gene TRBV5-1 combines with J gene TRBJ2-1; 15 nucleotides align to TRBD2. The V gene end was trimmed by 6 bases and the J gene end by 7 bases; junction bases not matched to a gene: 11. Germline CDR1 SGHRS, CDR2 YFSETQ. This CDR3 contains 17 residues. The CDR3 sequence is CASNPGTSGRMRNEQFF. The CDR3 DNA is TGCGCCAGCAACCCGGGGACTAGCGGGAGGATGAGGAATGAGCAGTTCTTC.

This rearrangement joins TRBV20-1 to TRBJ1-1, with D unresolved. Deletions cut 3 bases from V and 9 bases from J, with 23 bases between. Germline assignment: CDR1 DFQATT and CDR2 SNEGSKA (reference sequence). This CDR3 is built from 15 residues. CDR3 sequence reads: CSASFGPPEIMKAFF. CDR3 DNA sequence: TGCAGTGCTAGTTTCGGCCCCCCGGAGATCATGAAAGCTTTCTTT.

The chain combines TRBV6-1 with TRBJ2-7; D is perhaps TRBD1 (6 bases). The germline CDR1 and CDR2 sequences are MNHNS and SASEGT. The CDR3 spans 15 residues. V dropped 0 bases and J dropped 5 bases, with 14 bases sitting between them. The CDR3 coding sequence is TGTGCCAGCAGTGAAGCGGTAGGGACAATCGACGAGCAGTACTTC. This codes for CASSEAVGTIDEQYF.